The subject of this entry is one T cell receptor (beta chain). No antigen is known for it. This sample is part of a study of cytomegalovirus exposure and HLA in healthy donors. The study ran its PCR with 60 Vbeta and 13 Jbeta primers. TCRdb's table, derived via immunoSEQ multiplex PCR, lists solely in-frame clones and lacks some. The sample shows fewer than 85,000 clones, around 79% of them seen only once. J gave up 5 bases and V 1 base, and 8 bases lay outside the gene matches. The CDR3 has 17 residues. CDR1 and CDR2 (germline): LGHNA, YNFKEQ. Study results and caveats: The study listed roughly 160 cytomegalovirus-associated TCR beta chains. When a later analysis compared HLA-associated TCR beta chains with equally common others, the HLA-associated chains turned out to be more clonally expanded and to have lower generation probabilities.

Sequenced: PBMCs. This chain uses TRBV4-2 with TRBJ2-7; 13 positions match TRBD2. This sequence was found in a male donor in good health and CMV-seropositive. CDR3 in DNA: TGTGCCAGCAGCCAAGTACTAGCGGGGGGGAAGTTCCACGAGCAGTACTTC. This codes for CASSQVLAGGKFHEQYF.